The 25 T cell receptor beta chains given below trace back to one sample, sequenced in a study of shared clonotypes between healthy human individuals. Some clones are missing from TCRdb's copy, which holds only in-frame ones; the method was immunoSEQ multiplex PCR. The repertoire consists of about 2.4 million clones, with over 85% occurring once and the leading ten covering approximately 0.37%. Sequencing used naive CD4+ T cells from PBMCs. The subset is: CD45RA+ positively selected. All receptors come from a man between 18 and 35 years old in good health. Some clones in this sample may be carry-over from other donors' samples.

This chain uses TRBV19 with TRBJ2-6; D call uncertain. The V gene lost 6 bases and the J gene lost 2 bases, with 8 bases spanning the gap. Looked up from germline, CDR1 is LNHDA and CDR2 is SQIVND (reference sequence). The CDR3 spans 14 residues. CDR3 coding DNA: TGTGCCAGTAGGAAGGGTGCTGGGGCCAACGTCCTGACTTTC. Protein: CASRKGAGANVLTF.

This sequence joins TRBV6-5 and TRBJ2-2; TRBD1 aligns across 8 bases. The germline V gene has CDR1 MNHEY and CDR2 SVGAGI. The CDR3 runs to 13 residues. Trimming at V came to 6 bases and at J to 4 bases, leaving 1 base not matched to a gene. This CDR3 reads CASRTGGTGELFF. CDR3 DNA: TGTGCCAGCAGAACAGGGGGCACCGGGGAGCTGTTTTTT.

This chain uses TRBV6-1 with TRBJ1-5; D not certain. The germline CDR1 and CDR2 sequences are MNHNS and SASEGT. There are 14 residues in the CDR3. Trimming took 3 bases from V and 3 from J, leaving 9 bases between them. DNA of the CDR3: TGTGCCAGCAGTGACTCGAGATCCAATCAGCCCCAGCATTTT. Its protein product is CASSDSRSNQPQHF.

The rearrangement uses TRBV11-3 and TRBJ2-2; possibly TRBD1 or TRBD2 for D (6 bases each). The V gene lost 4 bases and the J gene lost 4 bases, with 19 bases spanning the gap. The V gene's germline CDR1 is SGHNT and CDR2 YENEEA. The CDR3 spans 17 residues. CDR3 in amino acids: CASSSLTGGAGTGELFF. In DNA, the CDR3 is TGTGCCAGCAGCTCCCTGACCGGGGGCGCGGGCACCGGGGAGCTGTTTTTT.

In DNA form, the CDR3 reads TGTGCCAGCAGTGGGGGAGAGACAGGGGCACGTGAAAAACTGTTTTTT. It is translated as CASSGGETGAREKLFF. The chain combines TRBV6-1 with TRBJ1-4; 8 bases agree with TRBD1. The V segment lost 4 bases and the J segment 7 bases; nucleotides outside the gene matches: 11. In germline, CDR1 is MNHNS, CDR2 SASEGT. There are 16 residues in the CDR3.

The chain carries TRBV2 and TRBJ2-4, with unresolved D. V was shortened by 4 bases and J by 0 bases, with 7 bases between the two germline ends. The CDR3 extends over 14 amino acids. CDR1 is SNHLY and CDR2 is FYNNEI in the germline V gene. The CDR3 protein is CASSASLAKNIQYF. CDR3 coding DNA: TGTGCCAGCAGTGCGAGCCTAGCCAAAAACATTCAGTACTTC.

This clone occurred once. The V gene is TRBV6-1, the J gene TRBJ2-7; TRBD1 agrees at 10 bases. The CDR3 runs to 14 residues. V dropped 4 bases and J dropped 5; count of bases not matched to a gene: 5. CDR1 is MNHNS and CDR2 is SASEGT in the germline V gene. CDR3 sequence: CASSGGQGMDEQYF. The CDR3 DNA reads as TGTGCCAGCAGTGGGGGACAGGGGATGGACGAGCAGTACTTC.

This rearrangement joins TRBV9 to TRBJ2-2, with 10 bases lining up with TRBD2. V shed 2 bases and J 6 bases; nucleotides not matched to a gene: 1. CDR1 SGDLS and CDR2 YYNGEE come from the germline V gene. CDR3 length: 14 amino acids. This CDR3 is CASSVLAGAGELFF. CDR3 nucleotide sequence: TGTGCCAGCAGCGTTCTAGCGGGAGCCGGGGAGCTGTTTTTT.

The chain joins TRBV18 to TRBJ2-2; the match to TRBD1 covers 9 bases. The CDR3 totals 14 residues. V was pared by 10 bases and J by 5 bases, with 8 bases of the junction left unmatched. CDR1 is KGHSH and CDR2 is LQKENI in the germline V gene. The CDR3 loop is CATADRGRTGELFF. The CDR3 DNA reads TGTGCCACCGCGGACAGGGGAAGGACCGGGGAGCTGTTTTTT.

The J gene is TRBJ1-1, the V gene TRBV19, with D tentatively TRBD1 (6 bases). The CDR3 has 16 residues. Trimming cost V 4 bases and J 0 bases, with 15 bases left between them. In germline, CDR1 is LNHDA, CDR2 SQIVND (reference sequence). As DNA, the CDR3 is TGTGCCAGTAGTAATAACAGGGAGATCATGAACACTGAAGCTTTCTTT. It specifies CASSNNREIMNTEAFF.

The genes are TRBV7-9 and TRBJ1-2; weak D call: TRBD1 (5 bases). Trimming shortened V by 5 bases and J by 9 bases, and 16 bases separated the two germline ends. The CDR3 is 13 residues long. Germline V gene data show CDR1 as SEHNR and CDR2 as FQNEAQ (reference sequence). CDR3 DNA sequence: TGTGCCAGCAGCCCCCCAGGTGGGGGTAGCTACACCTTC. This encodes CASSPPGGGSYTF.

The genes are TRBV28 and TRBJ1-2; D remains unclear. This CDR3 region has 13 residues. Germline V gene lookup returns CDR1 MDHEN and CDR2 SYDVKM. Deletions cut 6 bases from V and 4 bases from J, with 12 bases between. The CDR3 sequence is CASRIGRPYGYTF. The CDR3 bases are TGTGCCAGCAGAATTGGACGGCCCTATGGCTACACCTTC.

V gene TRBV2 combines with J gene TRBJ2-1; 12 nucleotides line up with TRBD1. Germline V gene data show CDR1 as SNHLY and CDR2 as FYNNEI. V was pared by 7 bases and J by 9 bases, with 4 bases of the junction left unmatched. The CDR3 contains 13 residues. As DNA, the CDR3 is TGTGCCAGCACAGGGACAGGGGGCGGTGAGCAGTTCTTC. Translating it yields CASTGTGGGEQFF.

This chain links TRBV7-3 with TRBJ2-1; D is perhaps TRBD1 or TRBD2 (5 bases each). The CDR3 runs 16 residues. The germline gives CDR1 SGHTA, CDR2 FQGTGA. Trimming stripped 5 bases from V and 4 bases from J, with 18 bases between. CDR3 DNA sequence: TGTGCCAGCAGCAGGGTTTCGACAGAGGGGTACAATGAGCAGTTCTTC. Its translation: CASSRVSTEGYNEQFF.

The CDR3 region is CAISVGAAGETQYF. The CDR3 coding sequence is TGTGCCATCAGTGTAGGGGCCGCAGGTGAGACCCAGTACTTC. V usage is TRBV10-3 and J usage is TRBJ2-5; TRBD1 is a possible D gene (5 bases). CDR1 ENHRY and CDR2 SYGVKD come from the germline V gene. CDR3 length equals 14 residues. V lost 4 bases and J lost 5, with 14 bases in between.

The V call is TRBV19, the J call TRBJ1-4; D gene uncertain. The CDR3 is 13 amino acids. The germline V gene has CDR1 LNHDA and CDR2 SQIVND (reference sequence). Trimming took 4 bases from V and 8 from J, leaving 11 bases between them. CDR3 nucleotides: TGTGCCAGTAGTACTACCGGGGTGGAAAAACTGTTTTTT. Translated, it gives CASSTTGVEKLFF.

Details on this clone: Other DNA sequences within the sample encode an identical CDR3. The chain has TRBV19 and TRBJ1-2; TRBD1 matches at 8 bases. This CDR3 has 12 residues. The germline CDR1 and CDR2 sequences are LNHDA and SQIVND (reference sequence). The V segment lost 9 bases and the J segment 5 bases; nucleotides outside the gene matches: 5. The CDR3 DNA is TGTGCCAGCAGTGACAGGGGATATGGCTACACCTTC. This sequence encodes CASSDRGYGYTF.

This chain joins TRBV19 and TRBJ2-3; the D is unclear. This CDR3 is built from 12 residues. The germline CDR1 and CDR2 sequences are LNHDA and SQIVND (reference sequence). V lost 1 base, J lost 4 bases, and 3 bases lay in between. The CDR3 reads CASSIAPDTQYF. DNA for the CDR3: TGTGCCAGTAGTATAGCCCCAGATACGCAGTATTTT.

The chain employs TRBV28 and TRBJ1-2; the match to TRBD1 covers 10 bases. The CDR3 has 14 residues. Germline V lookup: CDR1 MDHEN, CDR2 SYDVKM. The trim removed 6 bases at V and 5 bases at J, leaving 6 bases unmatched. The DNA of the CDR3 is TGTGCCAGCAGGAGGGACAGGGGCGGATATGGCTACACCTTC. Residues: CASRRDRGGYGYTF.

Note on this clone: Other DNA sequences within the sample encode an identical CDR3. The chain recombines TRBV29-1 with TRBJ1-2; TRBD1 might be the D (6 bases). The CDR3 runs 11 residues. V dropped 3 bases and J dropped 5 bases, with 7 bases sitting between them. Germline loops: CDR1 SQVTM, CDR2 ANQGSEA. The CDR3 nucleotides are TGCAGCGTTGACAGGGGATATGGCTACACCTTC. Protein: CSVDRGYGYTF.

The count of this clone is one. V is TRBV28 and J is TRBJ1-4; the D is unclear. The germline V and J ends were trimmed by 6 bases and 8 bases, with 7 bases remaining between them. The CDR3 spans 11 residues. The germline V gene encodes CDR1 MDHEN and CDR2 SYDVKM. The CDR3 DNA is TGTGCCAGCAGCGTTCGAGAAAAACTGTTTTTT. Amino acid sequence: CASSVREKLFF.

The V call is TRBV19, the J call TRBJ1-4; 8 bases are shared with TRBD1. The CDR3 length is 15 residues. Germline-derived CDR1 and CDR2 are LNHDA and SQIVND (reference sequence). After removal of 1 base from V and 6 bases from J, the junction contained 4 bases not matched to a gene. CDR3 protein: CASSIVATGDEKLFF. The CDR3 DNA reads as TGTGCCAGTAGTATAGTTGCGACAGGGGATGAAAAACTGTTTTTT. The complete variable domain, with remaining parts taken from reference TRBV19 and TRBJ1-4, reads DGGITQSPKYLFRKEGQNVTLSCEQNLNHDAMYWYRQDPGQGLRLIYYSQIVNDFQKGDIAEGYSVSREKKESFPLTVTSAQKNPTAFYLCASSIVATGDEKLFFGSGTQLSVL.

V usage is TRBV19 and J usage is TRBJ1-2; tentatively, D is TRBD1 (6 bases). CDR3 length equals 14 residues. From germline, CDR1 is LNHDA and CDR2 SQIVND (reference sequence). The CDR3 sequence: CATLGRGPYGGYTF. DNA of the CDR3: TGTGCAACCCTCGGCCGGGGGCCCTACGGTGGCTACACCTTC.

The rearrangement uses TRBV28 and TRBJ2-1; 8 nucleotides agree with TRBD2. Germline V gene sequence: CDR1 MDHEN, CDR2 SYDVKM. The CDR3 is 16 amino acids. The ends lost 4 bases at V and 11 bases at J; junction bases unmatched: 16. The CDR3 spells CASSSTQGLGAWQQFF. CDR3 nucleotides: TGTGCCAGCAGTTCCACCCAGGGACTAGGGGCTTGGCAGCAGTTCTTC.

The chain couples TRBV5-6 to TRBJ1-3; D not resolved. Germline assignment: CDR1 SGHDT and CDR2 YYEEEE. The length of the CDR3 is 14 residues. V lost 0 bases and J 0 bases, leaving 4 bases between the germline ends. CDR3 sequence: CASSLGSSGNTIYF. CDR3 nucleotide sequence: TGTGCCAGCAGCTTGGGCAGCTCTGGAAACACCATATATTTT.